The 30 T cell receptor beta chains listed next were all sequenced from one sample in a study of T cell changes during pregnancy in multiple sclerosis. Measured with immunoSEQ multiplex PCR; TCRdb has only the in-frame clones, and not every one. This repertoire shows more than 80,000 clones, roughly 90% found once; its top ten account for approximately 1.4%. Here the sequenced sample was peripheral blood, taken in the first trimester of pregnancy. The source of these receptors is a female donor with multiple sclerosis, enrolled in a pregnancy study.

V usage is TRBV19 and J usage is TRBJ1-3; maybe TRBD1 (5 bases). The CDR3 contains 15 residues. From germline, CDR1 is LNHDA and CDR2 SQIVND (reference sequence). The V end was cut by 2 bases, the J end by 0 bases, with 8 bases between. This chain's CDR3 is CASSIYDSSGNTIYF. The CDR3 bases are TGTGCCAGTAGTATATACGACAGCTCTGGAAACACCATATATTTT.

This rearrangement joins TRBV25-1 to TRBJ2-3; D uncertain. CDR1 is MGHDK, CDR2 SYGVNS, per germline. The CDR3 has 15 amino acids. Trimming cost V 3 bases and J 4 bases, with 14 bases left between them. The CDR3 sequence is CASSDRPPAADTQYF. CDR3 DNA sequence: TGTGCCAGCAGTGACAGGCCCCCCGCTGCAGATACGCAGTATTTT.

This CDR3 reads CAWSHRDRSEQYF. The CDR3 region has the DNA TGTGCCTGGAGTCATCGGGACAGAAGCGAGCAGTACTTC. The chain has TRBV30 and TRBJ2-7, with 7 bases that match TRBD1. CDR1 is GTSNPN and CDR2 is SVGIG in the germline V gene (reference sequence). The length of the CDR3 is 13 residues. Losses at the gene ends were 2 bases for V and 6 bases for J; bases not matched to a gene: 7.

The chain carries TRBV11-2 and TRBJ1-2; tentative D call: TRBD1 (6 bases). V lost 0 bases, J lost 7 bases, and 12 bases lay in between. The CDR3 runs to 14 residues. Germline assignment: CDR1 SGHAT and CDR2 FQNNGV. The CDR3, as DNA: TGTGCCAGCAGCTTAGATCTTTCAGGGGCTGGCTACACCTTC. Protein: CASSLDLSGAGYTF.

A note on this clone: Other DNA sequences in the same sample also yield this CDR3. V is TRBV5-1 and J is TRBJ2-7; 8 bases are shared with TRBD1. The CDR3 sequence is 14 residues long. Germline V gives CDR1 SGHRS, CDR2 YFSETQ. Trimming cost V 0 bases and J 3 bases; bases outside gene matches: 2. CDR3 coding DNA: TGCGCCAGCAGCTTGGCACAGGGGGGCTACGAGCAGTACTTC. It encodes CASSLAQGGYEQYF.

V is TRBV4-1 and J is TRBJ2-1; D remains ambiguous. The V and J ends lost 6 bases and 0 bases respectively, with 9 bases between them. CDR1 is MGHRA, CDR2 YSYEKL, per germline. CDR3 length: 14 amino acids. CDR3 in DNA: TGCGCCAGCAGTCGAGAGAGCTCCTACAATGAGCAGTTCTTC. Encoded protein: CASSRESSYNEQFF.

Note on this clone: A read error may produce the germline difference seen at one junction end. The rearrangement links TRBV6-5 to TRBJ2-7, with 12 bases identical to TRBD1. CDR3 length equals 12 residues. CDR1 MNHEY and CDR2 SVGAGI come from the germline V gene. The CDR3 DNA follows: TGTGCCAGCAGTTCCGGGACAGGGGGCCACAGCTTC. Amino acids: CASSSGTGGHSF.

The chain recombines TRBV13 with TRBJ2-7; D gene uncertain. Germline CDR1 is PRHDT and CDR2 is FYEKMQ (reference sequence). CDR3 size: 13 residues. V dropped 6 bases and J dropped 3 bases, with 12 bases sitting between them. The CDR3, as DNA: TGTGCCAGCAGTCCCGACGGCGGCTACGAGCAGTACTTC. Encoded protein: CASSPDGGYEQYF.

The chain carries TRBV13 and TRBJ2-5, with TRBD1 as a possible D gene (5 bases). Trimming removed 5 bases at V and 0 bases at J, with 16 bases between. The CDR3 spans 16 residues. Germline assignment: CDR1 PRHDT and CDR2 FYEKMQ (reference sequence). The CDR3 region is CASSASRASDQETQYF. The CDR3 region has the DNA TGTGCCAGCAGCGCGTCCAGGGCTTCGGACCAAGAGACCCAGTACTTC.

The V call is TRBV29-1, the J call TRBJ2-1, with 7 bases matching TRBD1. Losses at the gene ends were 4 bases for V and 5 bases for J; bases not matched to a gene: 11. Germline assignment: CDR1 SQVTM and CDR2 ANQGSEA. The CDR3 spans 15 residues. CDR3 in DNA: TGCAGCGTTGTAGCAGACAGGGTCAGAAACAATGAGCAGTTCTTC. Residues: CSVVADRVRNNEQFF.

This rearrangement joins TRBV15 to TRBJ1-2; 7 bases fit TRBD1. CDR1 and CDR2 (germline): LNHNV, YYDKDF (reference sequence). CDR3 length: 13 amino acids. The J segment lost 3 bases and the V segment lost 3 bases, leaving 1 base of the junction unmatched. CDR3 sequence reads: CATSSQGDYGYTF. Written as DNA, the CDR3 is TGTGCCACCAGCAGTCAGGGGGACTATGGCTACACCTTC.

The J gene is TRBJ1-2, the V gene TRBV28; 9 nucleotides match TRBD1. In germline, CDR1 is MDHEN, CDR2 SYDVKM. J gave up 3 bases and V 2 bases, and 4 bases lay outside the gene matches. The CDR3 totals 15 residues. CDR3 nucleotide sequence: TGTGCCAGCAGTTTAGGGACAGGGAATCACTATGGCTACACCTTC. It specifies CASSLGTGNHYGYTF.

The chain couples TRBV6-6 to TRBJ2-3, with 10 bases identical to TRBD1. The CDR3 totals 15 residues. J gave up 2 bases and V 4 bases, and 3 bases lay outside the gene matches. From germline, CDR1 is MNHNY and CDR2 SVGAGI (reference sequence). CDR3 DNA: TGTGCCAGCAGTTCGGGACAGGGGATCACAGATACGCAGTATTTT. Its protein is CASSSGQGITDTQYF.

The chain uses TRBV5-4 and TRBJ1-2; no clear D. Trimming left V 0 bases short and J 5 bases short, with 11 bases between. CDR3 length equals 14 residues. Germline CDR1 reads SGHNT; CDR2 reads YYREEE (reference sequence). The DNA of the CDR3 is TGTGCCAGCAGCTTGGCTCCCCCTCGTTATGGCTACACCTTC. Translation gives CASSLAPPRYGYTF. Full variable domain (missing parts from reference TRBV5-4 and TRBJ1-2): ETGVTQSPTHLIKTRGQQVTLRCSSQSGHNTVSWYQQALGQGPQFIFQYYREEENGRGNFPPRFSGLQFPNYSSELNVNALELDDSALYLCASSLAPPRYGYTFGSGTRLTVV.

CDR3 nucleotides: TGTGCCAGCAGCCCACCAGCGGGAAGGGGGGGTGAGCAGTTCTTC. Amino acids: CASSPPAGRGGEQFF. The V call is TRBV7-9, the J call TRBJ2-1; weak D call: TRBD2 (7 bases). In germline, CDR1 is SEHNR, CDR2 FQNEAQ (reference sequence). With 5 bases removed from V and 9 bases from J, the gap between germline ends came to 20 bases. This CDR3 contains 15 residues. Complete variable domain (other parts from reference TRBV7-9 and TRBJ2-1): DTGVSQNPRHKITKRGQNVTFRCDPISEHNRLYWYRQTLGQGPEFLTYFQNEAQLEKSRLLSDRFSAERPKGSFSTLEIQRTEQGDSAMYLCASSPPAGRGGEQFFGPGTRLTVL.

The chain combines TRBV30 with TRBJ1-5; 7 bases are shared with TRBD1. The CDR3 spans 14 residues. Per the germline V gene, CDR1 is GTSNPN and CDR2 is SVGIG (reference sequence). The ends lost 0 bases at V and 6 bases at J; junction bases unmatched: 5. CDR3 in DNA: TGTGCCTGGAGTGTCCGACAGGGTAGTCAGCCCCAGCATTTT. This gives the protein CAWSVRQGSQPQHF.

The chain employs TRBV9 and TRBJ2-7; D is uncertain. Trimming removed 0 bases from V and 2 bases from J, with 9 bases in between. The CDR3 runs 14 residues. Germline CDR1 reads SGDLS; CDR2 reads YYNGEE. The CDR3 is CASSVEAGTYEQYF. For the CDR3, the DNA is TGTGCCAGCAGCGTAGAGGCAGGTACCTACGAGCAGTACTTC.

V usage is TRBV12-5 and J usage is TRBJ2-7; 13 bases line up with TRBD2. This CDR3 region has 19 residues. Unmatched junction bases numbered 17, after V lost 3 bases and J lost 6 bases. Germline CDR1 is LGHNT and CDR2 is FRNRAP. The CDR3 coding sequence is TGTGCTAGTGGTTTCCCCGGGACTAGCGGGATGGTCCGATCGGGCGAGCAGTACTTC. Its protein is CASGFPGTSGMVRSGEQYF.

This chain links TRBV6-6 with TRBJ1-4; D call uncertain. In germline, CDR1 is MNHNY, CDR2 SVGAGI (reference sequence). This CDR3 contains 15 residues. Deletions cut 7 bases from V and 0 bases from J, with 12 bases between. The CDR3 region is CASKLTGATNEKLFF. The CDR3 nucleotides read TGTGCCAGCAAACTAACCGGGGCAACTAATGAAAAACTGTTTTTT.

The chain is built from TRBV18 and TRBJ1-2, with TRBD1 matching over 9 bases. The CDR3 runs 18 residues. After removal of 3 bases from V and 4 bases from J, the junction contained 15 bases not matched to a gene. Germline V gives CDR1 KGHSH, CDR2 LQKENI. The CDR3 DNA is TGTGCCAGCTCACCCCAGGCTGGACAGGGGAGCCTTGGCTATGGCTACACCTTC. This sequence encodes CASSPQAGQGSLGYGYTF.

CDR3 nucleotides: TGTGCCAGCAGCTTAGTTCGGCCTCAGCCTGGGCGGGACTCTGGGGCCAACGTCCTGACTTTC. Translating it yields CASSLVRPQPGRDSGANVLTF. The rearrangement links TRBV13 to TRBJ2-6; the D gene is possibly TRBD2 (6 bases). Germline-derived CDR1 and CDR2 are PRHDT and FYEKMQ (reference sequence). The CDR3 is made up of 21 amino acids. Trimming shortened V by 1 base and J by 0 bases, and 22 bases separated the two germline ends.

This clone has only a few counts. The chain carries TRBV19 and TRBJ1-4, with TRBD1 matching over 12 bases. V gave up 6 bases and J gave up 8 bases; unmatched junction bases: 4. Germline V gene sequence: CDR1 LNHDA, CDR2 SQIVND (reference sequence). There are 14 residues in the CDR3. CDR3 amino acids: CASRGQGAREKLFF. The CDR3 bases are TGTGCCAGTAGGGGACAGGGGGCGCGGGAAAAACTGTTTTTT. The variable domain in full, completed from reference TRBV19 and TRBJ1-4, reads DGGITQSPKYLFRKEGQNVTLSCEQNLNHDAMYWYRQDPGQGLRLIYYSQIVNDFQKGDIAEGYSVSREKKESFPLTVTSAQKNPTAFYLCASRGQGAREKLFFGSGTQLSVL.

This sequence joins TRBV28 and TRBJ2-6, with 7 bases aligning to TRBD1. Germline V gene sequence: CDR1 MDHEN, CDR2 SYDVKM. Trimming took 6 bases from V and 0 from J; bases not matched to a gene: 17. The CDR3 consists of 20 residues. For the CDR3, the DNA is TGTGCCAGCAGGAAAAGGGTGGGACAGCGAAAAAACTCTGGGGCCAACGTCCTGACTTTC. It translates to CASRKRVGQRKNSGANVLTF.

V gene TRBV10-1 combines with J gene TRBJ2-5; 12 nucleotides match TRBD2. Per the germline V gene, CDR1 is WNHNN and CDR2 is SYGVQD (reference sequence). J was trimmed by 4 bases and V by 8 bases; bases with no gene match: 5. This CDR3 region has 14 residues. The CDR3 here is CASGTSGRRETQYF. The CDR3 DNA reads TGCGCCAGCGGAACTAGCGGGAGGCGAGAGACCCAGTACTTC.

The V call is TRBV4-1, the J call TRBJ2-1; D gene uncertain. Trimming cost V 0 bases and J 2 bases, with 8 bases left between them. Germline V gives CDR1 MGHRA, CDR2 YSYEKL. The CDR3 consists of 15 residues. Written as DNA, the CDR3 is TGCGCCAGCAGCCAAGATCCCTCCCCCTACAATGAGCAGTTCTTC. It is translated as CASSQDPSPYNEQFF.

The CDR3 DNA follows: TGTGCCAGTAGTGGGACTGCGAACACTGAAGCTTTCTTT. Its translation: CASSGTANTEAFF. This chain uses TRBV19 with TRBJ1-1, with D perhaps TRBD1 (5 bases). The V end was cut by 5 bases, the J end by 1 base, with 8 bases between. The germline CDR1 and CDR2 sequences are LNHDA and SQIVND (reference sequence). The CDR3 has 13 amino acids.

The chain couples TRBV19 to TRBJ2-2, with D possibly matching TRBD1 (7 bases). V lost 5 bases to trimming and J lost 6 bases, with 16 bases between them. The germline CDR1 and CDR2 sequences are LNHDA and SQIVND (reference sequence). The CDR3 sequence is 15 residues long. The CDR3 nucleotides read TGTGCCAGTAGTTTCAGGGGGGCTGGAGCCGGGGAGCTGTTTTTT. Translated: CASSFRGAGAGELFF.

The genes are TRBV15 and TRBJ2-6; D perhaps matches TRBD1 (5 bases). This CDR3 comprises 16 residues. The germline V gene encodes CDR1 LNHNV and CDR2 YYDKDF (reference sequence). Between the trimmed V and J ends, which lost 1 base and 2 bases, there was a span of 9 bases. The CDR3, as DNA: TGTGCCACCAGCAGAGTGTCCAGGGCTGGGGCCAACGTCCTGACTTTC. Residues: CATSRVSRAGANVLTF.

The V call is TRBV5-4, the J call TRBJ2-1; D is possibly TRBD2 (5 bases). Germline CDR1 reads SGHNT; CDR2 reads YYREEE (reference sequence). The CDR3 sequence is 19 residues long. Trimming took 0 bases from V and 3 from J, leaving 22 bases between them. CDR3 residues: CASSLAPTTTILVYNEQFF. DNA of the CDR3: TGTGCCAGCAGCTTGGCCCCTACGACTACGATACTTGTCTACAATGAGCAGTTCTTC.

The chain links TRBV11-2 to TRBJ1-1; TRBD1 matches 7 bases. The CDR3 is 14 amino acids. Trimming removed 0 bases from V and 11 bases from J; junction bases left unmatched: 9. Germline V CDR1 and CDR2: SGHAT, FQNNGV. Here the CDR3 reads CASSLERGRTMAFF. The DNA for the CDR3 is TGTGCCAGCAGCTTAGAGAGGGGGCGGACGATGGCTTTCTTT.